This paragraph covers one T cell receptor (beta chain) sequence. Its antigen remains unknown. Sorting of unstimulated PBMCs yielded separate CD3+CD4+ and CD3+CD8+ fractions. This specimen belongs to a study of T cell clones after liver transplantation. Study-level background: TCRbeta sequencing after a pre-transplant mixed lymphocyte reaction identified graft-donor-reactive clones, later tracked in post-transplant blood. Whole-study findings and limits: Graft donor-reactive T cells possibly entered the graft instead of undergoing deletion.

Libraries were prepared by immunoSEQ multiplex PCR; TCRdb keeps only in-frame clonotypes and omits some of them. The table has 10,000 or so clones, almost 80% seen once. This CDR3 spans 14 amino acids. With 0 bases removed from V and 6 bases from J, the gap between germline ends came to 13 bases. In germline, CDR1 is SGHNT, CDR2 YYREEE (reference sequence). The source of this sequence is a human patient who received a liver transplant. The graft donor may have contributed some T cells. Specimen: CD8+ T cells from blood, collected at the 22-month timepoint. The chain has TRBV5-4 and TRBJ2-7, with a weak D call TRBD1 (5 bases). CDR3 in DNA: TGTGCCAGCAGCTTGGGGTGGGGCTTAGTCGAGCAGTACTTC. The encoded protein is CASSLGWGLVEQYF.